These 4 T cell receptor beta chains share one sample of origin, sequenced in a study of control samples from healthy donors and cancer patients. Method: immunoSEQ multiplex PCR; TCRdb's copy keeps in-frame clones and lacks some. The table has 150,000 to 200,000 clones, 85% to 95% seen once. Sequencing was done on a sample of blood. The receptors originated from a woman aged 40 to 50 in good health.

This chain's CDR3 is CAISESGVEKLFF. CDR3 nucleotide sequence: TGTGCCATCAGTGAGTCGGGAGTTGAAAAACTGTTTTTT. This sequence joins TRBV10-3 and TRBJ1-4; no firm D call. This CDR3 has 13 amino acids. The germline V and J ends were trimmed by 0 bases and 7 bases, with 6 bases remaining between them. Germline CDR1 is ENHRY and CDR2 is SYGVKD.

Details on this clone: A junction end diverges from the germline sequence, so it may reflect a read error. The chain is built from TRBV7-7 and TRBJ2-5; D is unresolved. Germline CDR1 is SSHAT and CDR2 is FNYEAQ (reference sequence). The CDR3 loop spans 15 amino acids. CDR3 bases: TGTGCTAGCAGCACCGGACGGACGTACCAAGAGACCCAGTACTTC. Amino acid sequence: CASSTGRTYQETQYF.

CDR3 sequence reads: CASSDGYEQYF. The CDR3 nucleotides are TGTGCCAGCAGTGATGGCTACGAGCAGTACTTC. V gene TRBV6-1 combines with J gene TRBJ2-7; the D is unclear. Germline values: CDR1 MNHNS, CDR2 SASEGT. The CDR3 is 11 residues long. V lost 3 bases, J lost 3 bases, and 3 bases lay in between.

The CDR3 nucleotides read TGTGCCAGCAGTTACGCGGGACGGAGTCATTCACCCCTCCACTTT. It codes for CASSYAGRSHSPLHF. J is TRBJ1-6 and V is TRBV6-2 or TRBV6-3, with D perhaps TRBD1 (5 bases). Germline V CDR1 and CDR2: MNHEY, SVGEGT. The CDR3 is 15 amino acids. The V and J ends lost 2 bases and 8 bases respectively, with 13 bases between them.